Shown below are 12 T cell receptor beta chains from a single sample sequenced in a study of shared clonotypes between healthy human individuals. Generated by immunoSEQ multiplex PCR, the TCRdb table keeps only in-frame clones and is missing some. The table has under 700,000 clones, approximately 95% seen once. In the naive CD8 group, cells lacked CD45RO and were positively selected for CCR7, so terminally differentiated effector memory CD45RA+ cells were left out. Sequencing was carried out using naive CD8+ T cells sorted from blood. The origin of the receptors is a woman aged 30 to 39 in good health.

The CDR3 is CAISESSSPGTNEKLFF. CDR3 coding DNA: TGTGCCATCAGTGAGTCGAGTTCGCCAGGCACAAATGAAAAACTGTTTTTT. The rearrangement uses TRBV10-3 and TRBJ1-4; D gene unclear. V shed 0 bases and J shed 5 bases, with 16 bases lying between them. Germline CDR1 ENHRY, CDR2 SYGVKD. This CDR3 has 17 amino acids.

The V gene is TRBV6-5, the J gene TRBJ2-7; D may be TRBD1 (5 bases). CDR1 and CDR2 from the germline V gene are MNHEY and SVGAGI. This CDR3 contains 13 residues. The V end lost 6 bases, the J end lost 6 bases, and 15 bases lay between the germline ends. The CDR3 reads CASSQGEDLEQYF. CDR3 nucleotide sequence: TGTGCCAGCAGCCAGGGTGAGGATCTCGAGCAGTACTTC.

This chain links TRBV5-6 with TRBJ1-1, with a tentative D call TRBD1 (6 bases). Per germline, CDR1 SGHDT and CDR2 YYEEEE. The V gene lost 0 bases and the J gene lost 1 base, with 10 bases spanning the gap. The CDR3 is made up of 15 amino acids. CDR3 residues: CASSLATGKNTEAFF. CDR3 sequence (DNA): TGTGCCAGCAGCTTGGCCACAGGGAAGAACACTGAAGCTTTCTTT.

A remark on this clone: This CDR3 is also generated by other DNA sequences in the sample. The CDR3: CASSLRGNYGYTF. CDR3 DNA: TGTGCCAGCAGCCTCCGGGGGAACTATGGCTACACCTTC. The chain employs TRBV27 and TRBJ1-2; D is perhaps TRBD1 (5 bases). Germline values: CDR1 MNHEY, CDR2 SMNVEV (reference sequence). The CDR3 totals 13 residues. V was clipped by 6 bases and J by 2 bases, with 10 bases between them.

CDR3 nucleotides: TGTGCCAGCAGCTTAGATCCTAGTCTAGGCTACGAGCAGTACTTC. Translation gives CASSLDPSLGYEQYF. The chain carries TRBV11-2 and TRBJ2-7; no clear D. V was cut by 0 bases and J by 3 bases, with 12 bases left in between. Germline lookup yields CDR1 SGHAT and CDR2 FQNNGV. The CDR3 is 15 residues long.

This rearrangement joins TRBV5-6 to TRBJ2-1; D unclear. V lost 1 base and J lost 8, with 16 bases in between. From germline, CDR1 is SGHDT and CDR2 YYEEEE. CDR3 length equals 15 residues. CDR3 in DNA: TGTGCCAGCAGCTTGTCCCCGGGCCGGTCCGATGAGCAGTTCTTC. It codes for CASSLSPGRSDEQFF.

The CDR3 spells CASSLYTGGSAYEQYF. CDR3 nucleotides: TGTGCCAGCAGCTTGTATACCGGGGGATCGGCCTACGAGCAGTACTTC. This chain joins TRBV5-6 and TRBJ2-7; possibly TRBD2 for D (6 bases). CDR3 size: 16 residues. Trimming took 1 base from V and 2 from J, leaving 16 bases between them. Per the germline V gene, CDR1 is SGHDT and CDR2 is YYEEEE.

The chain links TRBV27 to TRBJ2-1; unclear D gene. This CDR3 contains 14 residues. V shed 5 bases and J shed 5 bases, with 13 bases lying between them. The germline V gene encodes CDR1 MNHEY and CDR2 SMNVEV (reference sequence). CDR3 sequence (DNA): TGTGCCAGCAGTAAGCCTGGGGTTAACAATGAGCAGTTCTTC. Translation gives CASSKPGVNNEQFF.

For this clone: Lacking the conserved final phenylalanine or tryptophan, this CDR3 likely reflects a read error. The chain couples TRBV7-8 to TRBJ2-2; D is perhaps TRBD1 or TRBD2 (5 bases each). This CDR3 has 14 amino acids. The germline CDR1 and CDR2 sequences are SGHVS and FQNEAQ. Trimming cost V 5 bases and J 3 bases, with 10 bases left between them. The DNA for the CDR3 is TGTGCCAGCAGCCCGGGGCAATACACCGGGGAGCTGTTTTCT. Its translation is CASSPGQYTGELFS.

The rearrangement links TRBV9 to TRBJ2-7; 9 bases are a match to TRBD2. The CDR3 is 14 residues long. Looked up from germline, CDR1 is SGDLS and CDR2 is YYNGEE. V dropped 4 bases and J dropped 5; count of bases not matched to a gene: 7. CDR3 nucleotide sequence: TGTGCCAGCAGCTCCCGGACTAGCGCGGACGAGCAGTACTTC. Translation gives CASSSRTSADEQYF. The complete variable domain, with remaining parts taken from reference TRBV9 and TRBJ2-7, reads DSGVTQTPKHLITATGQRVTLRCSPRSGDLSVYWYQQSLDQGLQFLIQYYNGEERAKGNILERFSAQQFPDLHSELNLSSLELGDSALYFCASSSRTSADEQYFGPGTRLTVT.

This clone occurred once. The chain recombines TRBV5-6 with TRBJ2-5; D remains ambiguous. The V gene lost 1 base and the J gene lost 5 bases, with 18 bases spanning the gap. This CDR3 spans 16 amino acids. Germline V lookup: CDR1 SGHDT, CDR2 YYEEEE. The CDR3 reads CASSLSRADVWETQYF. In DNA form, the CDR3 reads TGTGCCAGCAGCTTGAGTCGAGCAGATGTCTGGGAGACCCAGTACTTC.

The chain has TRBV10-2 and TRBJ2-3; 10 bases match TRBD2. V dropped 6 bases and J dropped 5; count of bases not matched to a gene: 5. CDR1 and CDR2 from the germline V gene are WSHSY and SAAADI. This CDR3 has 14 amino acids. CDR3 in amino acids: CASRVAGGEDTQYF. Here the CDR3 DNA reads TGCGCCAGCAGGGTAGCGGGAGGAGAAGATACGCAGTATTTT.